Shown below are 15 T cell receptor beta chains from a single sample sequenced in a study of shared clonotypes between healthy human individuals. Sequencing was performed with immunoSEQ multiplex PCR; in TCRdb, only in-frame clones are kept and a portion is missing. The repertoire holds more than 1.2 million clones, with approximately 98.5% as singletons. The specimen was naive CD4+ T cells sorted from blood. Subset noted: CD45RA+ positively selected. These receptors all stem from a man aged 30 to 45 in good health.

This chain joins TRBV29-1 and TRBJ1-1; unclear D gene. Between the trimmed V and J ends, which lost 4 bases and 7 bases, there was a span of 7 bases. Germline CDR1 is SQVTM and CDR2 is ANQGSEA. CDR3 length: 10 residues. The CDR3, as DNA: TGCAGCGTTGGGGTTGGTGAAGCTTTCTTT. Its translation is CSVGVGEAFF.

The chain recombines TRBV6-6 with TRBJ2-1, with 7 bases that match TRBD1. The germline V gene encodes CDR1 MNHNY and CDR2 SVGAGI (reference sequence). V lost 4 bases and J lost 8; bases outside the gene matches: 8. This CDR3 has 14 residues. The CDR3 DNA reads as TGTGCCAGCAGTTGGGCGGACAGGCAGGATGAGCAGTTCTTC. Translating it yields CASSWADRQDEQFF.

V is TRBV4-1 and J is TRBJ2-7; D assignment may be TRBD1 or TRBD2 (6 bases each). The CDR3 spans 16 residues. V was trimmed by 0 bases and J by 2 bases, leaving 14 bases between them. Germline V gene sequence: CDR1 MGHRA, CDR2 YSYEKL. The CDR3 nucleotides read TGCGCCAGCAGCCAAGATAGGGGGGCGCAGGCCTACGAGCAGTACTTC. Residues: CASSQDRGAQAYEQYF.

The chain employs TRBV9 and TRBJ2-4; the D gene is possibly TRBD2 (6 bases). Trimming took off 4 bases at V and 9 bases at J, with 17 bases between the two ends. The CDR3 spans 14 residues. Per the germline V gene, CDR1 is SGDLS and CDR2 is YYNGEE. The CDR3 region has the DNA TGTGCCAGCAGCCTCGGGAGCCCCAATCCCATTCAGTACTTC. Protein sequence: CASSLGSPNPIQYF.

The chain has TRBV11-2 and TRBJ2-5; 8 nucleotides line up with TRBD1. Germline assignment: CDR1 SGHAT and CDR2 FQNNGV. V was pared by 6 bases and J by 4 bases, with 13 bases of the junction left unmatched. CDR3 length: 16 residues. The CDR3 loop is CASRRADRVARETQYF. The CDR3 DNA reads TGTGCCAGCAGGCGGGCGGACAGGGTTGCCCGAGAGACCCAGTACTTC. Full variable domain (remainder filled in from reference TRBV11-2 and TRBJ2-5): EAGVAQSPRYKIIEKRQSVAFWCNPISGHATLYWYQQILGQGPKLLIQFQNNGVVDDSQLPKDRFSAERLKGVDSTLKIQPAKLEDSAVYLCASRRADRVARETQYFGPGTRLLVL.

V and J are TRBV28 and TRBJ2-1; D may be TRBD1 (5 bases). Germline-derived CDR1 and CDR2 are MDHEN and SYDVKM. The CDR3 has 15 amino acids. V was trimmed by 6 bases and J by 2 bases, leaving 14 bases between them. The CDR3 DNA sequence: TGTGCCAGCAGCTCAGGGATCTTCCCCTACAATGAGCAGTTCTTC. Its translation is CASSSGIFPYNEQFF.

The rearrangement links TRBV9 to TRBJ2-1; TRBD2 agrees at 10 bases. CDR1 is SGDLS, CDR2 YYNGEE, per germline. Unmatched junction bases numbered 5, after V lost 0 bases and J lost 8 bases. The CDR3 sequence is 15 residues long. The CDR3 sequence: CASSVGLAGVYEQFF. CDR3 in DNA: TGTGCCAGCAGCGTAGGGCTAGCGGGAGTATATGAGCAGTTCTTC.

The chain recombines TRBV5-1 with TRBJ1-1; D call uncertain. Trimming took off 2 bases at V and 1 base at J, with 9 bases between the two ends. There are 14 residues in the CDR3. From germline, CDR1 is SGHRS and CDR2 YFSETQ. The CDR3 sequence is CASSFGQQNTEAFF. The CDR3 DNA sequence: TGCGCCAGCAGCTTTGGGCAGCAGAACACTGAAGCTTTCTTT.

This chain links TRBV7-2 with TRBJ2-7; unclear D gene. V was cut by 5 bases and J by 5 bases, with 10 bases left in between. CDR1 is SGHTA and CDR2 is FQGNSA in the germline V gene. The CDR3 is made up of 12 amino acids. The CDR3 region is CASSPPANEQYF. In nucleotides, the CDR3 is TGTGCCAGCAGCCCACCTGCCAACGAGCAGTACTTC. Complete variable domain (other parts from reference TRBV7-2 and TRBJ2-7): GAGVSQSPSNKVTEKGKDVELRCDPISGHTALYWYRQSLGQGLEFLIYFQGNSAPDKSGLPSDRFSAERTGGSVSTLTIQRTQQEDSAVYLCASSPPANEQYFGPGTRLTVT.

The rearrangement joins TRBV11-3 to TRBJ2-7; 13 bases map to TRBD2. The CDR3 extends over 15 amino acids. J lost 2 bases, V lost 4 bases, and 2 bases had no gene match. CDR1 is SGHNT and CDR2 is YENEEA in the germline V gene. DNA for the CDR3: TGTGCCAGCAGCTCCGGACTAGCGGGAGCCTACGAGCAGTACTTC. Amino acid sequence: CASSSGLAGAYEQYF.

The chain has TRBV25-1 and TRBJ2-7, with TRBD1 matching over 8 bases. CDR3 length: 14 residues. V was pared by 3 bases and J by 8 bases, with 9 bases of the junction left unmatched. CDR1 and CDR2 (germline): MGHDK, SYGVNS. CDR3 sequence (DNA): TGTGCCAGCAGTGAGCAGCGGGCAGGGGGCCAGCAGTACTTC. Protein: CASSEQRAGGQQYF.

J is TRBJ2-5 and V is TRBV18, with a tentative D call TRBD2 (6 bases). The CDR3 extends over 15 amino acids. The germline V gene has CDR1 KGHSH and CDR2 LQKENI. With 3 bases removed from V and 2 bases from J, the gap between germline ends came to 13 bases. The CDR3 DNA sequence: TGTGCCAGCTCACCCGGTTGGCGGGGACAAGAGACCCAGTACTTC. Encoded protein: CASSPGWRGQETQYF.

Concerning this clone: A junction boundary mismatches the germline segment, possibly from a read error. V and J are TRBV6-6 and TRBJ1-4, with 7 bases fitting TRBD1. The germline CDR1 and CDR2 sequences are MNHNY and SVGAGI (reference sequence). The CDR3 totals 15 residues. The DNA for the CDR3 is TGTGCCAGCAGTTTGGGACAGACCTCTAACGAAAAACTGTTTTTT. As protein: CASSLGQTSNEKLFF.

This chain connects TRBV5-1 to TRBJ2-2; no clear D. V was shortened by 0 bases and J by 6 bases, with 15 bases between the two germline ends. The CDR3 is made up of 16 amino acids. Germline V gives CDR1 SGHRS, CDR2 YFSETQ. This CDR3 is CASSLDGVASPGELFF. The CDR3 DNA reads TGCGCCAGCAGCTTGGATGGAGTAGCATCCCCCGGGGAGCTGTTTTTT.

The V gene is TRBV5-1, the J gene TRBJ2-7; 10 bases map to TRBD2. The CDR3 has 16 residues. Germline V gene data show CDR1 as SGHRS and CDR2 as YFSETQ. Trimming took 1 base from V and 2 from J; bases not matched to a gene: 6. The CDR3 bases are TGCGCCAGCAGCTTGAATCGAGCGGGAGGGCCCTACGAGCAGTACTTC. It is translated as CASSLNRAGGPYEQYF.